The present TCR beta chain was sequenced within a study of regulatory T cells in long-lasting Graves disease. Study-wide context: Disease was considered persistent Graves' disease after over 5 years of antithyroid drugs (with positive TSH receptor antibodies).

Overall study results and limits: Reduced TCR diversity was observed in persistent Graves' patients versus newly diagnosed patients. Clonotypes that were public and shared totalled 2,500 to 3,000 in persistent patients versus 800 to 1,000 in new patients.

Combining iRepertoire HTBI primers with Arm-PCR of CDR3 regions, the authors built TCR beta libraries. Using its own MiXCR run on the multiplex PCR reads, TCRdb lists one record per CDR3 protein. The sample carries about 290,000 distinct CDR3 sequences, around 20% recorded once. Indicated time point: persistent/refractory GD, antithyroid drugs over 5 years with positive TRAb. RNA from PBMCs was the source of the TCR library. With respect to this clonotype: The antigen remains undetermined.

This clonotype originated in a female donor with Graves disease. This specimen was peripheral blood mononuclear cells (PBMCs), taken when the disease was refractory, from a patient treated with antithyroid drugs.

CDR3 sequence: CASSLAGSGRRNEQFF. Written as DNA, the CDR3 is TGTGCCAGCAGTTTAGCTGGCAGCGGGAGGAGGAATGAGCAGTTCTTC. The chain joins TRBV12-3 or TRBV12-4 to TRBJ2-1; 9 bases match TRBD2. With 0 bases clipped from V and 7 bases from J, the junction kept 7 bases outside the gene matches. This CDR3 is built from 16 residues.